This TCR beta chain derives from a study of blood T cells in healthy people across ages. With V trimmed by 4 bases and J by 4 bases, 7 bases remained unmatched. The CDR3 is 16 amino acids. From germline, CDR1 is MNHNS and CDR2 SASEGT. The donors, healthy Caucasians from Russia, were aged roughly 6 to 95. Every donor provided approximately 9.2 milliliters of peripheral blood. Using a J-beta primer mix together with a sample-barcoded 5' primer, a second PCR was run for roughly 6 to 12 cycles. Each cDNA molecule was tagged by a template-switch adaptor that had 12 random nucleotides. TCRdb fed the 5' RACE reads into MiXCR, producing one record per CDR3 protein. The sample lists some 640,000 distinct CDR3 sequences; around 49% were seen once. For this clonotype: Its target is not known.

Study-wide results and caveats: Measured against age, TCR beta diversity per million T cells decreased in a roughly linear manner.

The clonotype comes from a woman aged 60-75 years in good health. Specimen: blood. J is TRBJ2-6 and V is TRBV6-1, with 7 bases matching TRBD1. The CDR3 bases are TGTGCCAGCAGTGTCGACAGGGTCTCGGGGGCCAACGTCCTGACTTTC. As protein: CASSVDRVSGANVLTF.